Listed below are T cell receptor beta chains from one sample, sequenced in a study of spatial heterogeneity in lung cancer. MiXCR, run by TCRdb on the 5' RACE reads, gives a single entry per CDR3 protein. Among 25,000 to 30,000 distinct CDR3 sequences listed, just over 7% were seen once. The specimen comprised lung tumor tissue, sampled at surgery. These receptor sequences come from a male donor with early-stage non-small cell lung cancer. Each CDR3 is given without its conserved first and last residue. The order of the fields is J gene, V gene, CDR3 protein.

J: TRBJ2-2
V: TRBV7-2
CDR3: ASQGSHTGELF

J: TRBJ2-5
V: TRBV3-1
CDR3: ASSLRRGGELETQY

J: TRBJ2-7
V: TRBV4-1
CDR3: ASSPEGLAGSYEQY

J: TRBJ2-1
V: TRBV6-2/TRBV6-3
CDR3: ASSYSQASYNEQF

J: TRBJ2-3
V: TRBV18
CDR3: ASSPPASRGTDTQY

J: TRBJ1-1
V: TRBV7-9
CDR3: ASSLFGLNTEAF

J: TRBJ2-7
V: TRBV9
CDR3: ASSVATGTGYEQY

J: TRBJ1-5
V: TRBV12-3/TRBV12-4
CDR3: ASRPGTGNQPQH

J: TRBJ1-4
V: TRBV7-9
CDR3: ASSPWSGKTNEKLF

J: TRBJ1-5
V: TRBV7-2
CDR3: ASSLAQAGRAQPQH

J: TRBJ1-1
V: TRBV7-9
CDR3: ASSLTAPGDTEAF

J: TRBJ2-7
V: TRBV15
CDR3: ATSREGPEPYEQY

J: TRBJ1-4
V: TRBV5-1
CDR3: ASSLAGVNEKLF

J: TRBJ2-1
V: TRBV20-1
CDR3: SAGGADSDEQF

J: TRBJ2-5
V: TRBV27
CDR3: ASSLGGGEETQY

J: TRBJ1-2
V: TRBV3-1
CDR3: ASSYRGDGYT

J: TRBJ2-5
V: TRBV24-1
CDR3: ATSGDKGTQY

J: TRBJ1-5
V: TRBV5-6
CDR3: ASSTQSGGQPQH

J: TRBJ1-2
V: TRBV6-5
CDR3: ASSSPRTGSYGYT

J: TRBJ1-2
V: TRBV10-3
CDR3: AISLNSNYGYT

J: TRBJ1-2
V: TRBV6-2/TRBV6-3
CDR3: ASRGSGTATRYGYT

J: TRBJ2-7
V: TRBV28
CDR3: ASSWGAPSYEQY

J: TRBJ2-1
V: TRBV9
CDR3: ASSVDSWADEQF

J: TRBJ2-5
V: TRBV4-3
CDR3: ASSQEFGGARTQY

J: TRBJ2-5
V: TRBV5-1
CDR3: ASSQLGGLGETQY

J: TRBJ1-1
V: TRBV2
CDR3: ASTARTHNTEAF

J: TRBJ2-7
V: TRBV4-3
CDR3: ASSQGPGLNSYEQY

J: TRBJ2-3
V: TRBV9
CDR3: ASSVAGRGADTQY

J: TRBJ1-5
V: TRBV2
CDR3: ASSASRGPQPQH

J: TRBJ2-5
V: TRBV6-5
CDR3: ASSYIRGEYQETQY

J: TRBJ1-2
V: TRBV6-5
CDR3: ASSYSRTGNYGYT

J: TRBJ1-1
V: TRBV2
CDR3: ASSEQGPNTEAF

J: TRBJ2-7
V: TRBV12-3/TRBV12-4
CDR3: ASSLQGREQY

J: TRBJ2-7
V: TRBV25-1
CDR3: ASSDLPPREYEQY